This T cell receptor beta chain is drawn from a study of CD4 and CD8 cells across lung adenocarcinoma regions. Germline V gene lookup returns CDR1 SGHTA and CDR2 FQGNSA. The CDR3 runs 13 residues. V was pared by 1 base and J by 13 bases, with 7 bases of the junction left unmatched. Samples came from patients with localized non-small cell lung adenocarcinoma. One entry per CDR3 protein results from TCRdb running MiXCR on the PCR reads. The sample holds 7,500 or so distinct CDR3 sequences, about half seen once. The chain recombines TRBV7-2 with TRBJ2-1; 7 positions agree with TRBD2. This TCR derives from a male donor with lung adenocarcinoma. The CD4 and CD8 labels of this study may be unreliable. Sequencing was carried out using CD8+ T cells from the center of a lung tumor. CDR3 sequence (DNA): TGTGCCAGCAGCTTAGTCGTGCGGGAGACCCAGTTCTTC. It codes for CASSLVVRETQFF.